This record looks at one T cell receptor beta chain sequence and its context. These data come from a study of T cell changes during pregnancy in multiple sclerosis. Only in-frame clones appear in the TCRdb table, and some are missing; sequencing was by immunoSEQ multiplex PCR. The sample consists of approximately 30,000 clones, 87% of them appearing once. V trimming: 5 bases; J trimming: 4 bases; junction bases outside the gene matches: 5. The CDR3 spans 15 residues. In germline, CDR1 is LNHDA, CDR2 SQIVND (reference sequence). Sample: CD8+ T cells from peripheral blood mononuclear cells, taken before pregnancy. The sequence was obtained from a female donor with multiple sclerosis, enrolled in a pregnancy study. The chain recombines TRBV19 with TRBJ1-5; the match to TRBD1 covers 10 bases. The CDR3 DNA is TGTGCCAGTAGTTGGGACAGGGGACCTAATCAGCCCCAGCATTTT. Translation: CASSWDRGPNQPQHF.